Below, 10 T cell receptor beta chains from the same sample are listed, as sequenced in a study of beta chain features in type 1 diabetes. The study, taken as a whole, reports: Within each of all four CD4+ subsets, Type 1 diabetes patients had TCRB CDR3s that were moderately but significantly shorter.

Antigens for these TCRs are unknown. As every portion of the isolated RNA was reverse transcribed, the sequencing read expressed TCRB transcripts. Produced via immunoSEQ multiplex PCR; TCRdb's table is partial and in-frame only. This sample has hundreds of thousands of clones; over 10% occur once, and the top ten carry about 0.02%. Sequencing used naive CD4+ T cells from blood. These receptor sequences come from a man aged 18 to 29 with type 1 diabetes.

The rearrangement uses TRBV19 and TRBJ2-1, with 7 positions matching TRBD1. This CDR3 spans 13 amino acids. J was trimmed by 6 bases and V by 3 bases; bases with no gene match: 2. Germline CDR1 is LNHDA and CDR2 is SQIVND (reference sequence). CDR3 region: CASSMGQINEQFF. DNA of the CDR3: TGTGCCAGTAGTATGGGACAGATCAATGAGCAGTTCTTC.

In regard to this clone: The same CDR3 can be traced to other DNA sequences in this sample. This chain uses TRBV30 with TRBJ2-3; the match to TRBD2 covers 9 bases. The CDR3 extends over 15 amino acids. CDR1 is GTSNPN, CDR2 SVGIG, per germline (reference sequence). Trimming took 1 base from V and 1 from J; bases not matched to a gene: 3. CDR3 amino acids: CAWSASSGGTDTQYF. The CDR3 DNA sequence: TGTGCCTGGAGTGCGTCTAGCGGGGGCACAGATACGCAGTATTTT.

Turning to this clone: The sample contains more than one DNA sequence encoding this CDR3. The rearrangement uses TRBV7-9 and TRBJ1-1; 8 bases are a match to TRBD1. Germline loops: CDR1 SEHNR, CDR2 FQNEAQ (reference sequence). The CDR3 is 13 residues long. V was clipped by 3 bases and J by 3 bases; unmatched bases: 0. CDR3 sequence: CASSLDRDTEAFF. The DNA for the CDR3 is TGTGCCAGCAGCTTGGACAGGGACACTGAAGCTTTCTTT. The whole variable domain, filled in from reference TRBV7-9 and TRBJ1-1, reads DTGVSQNPRHKITKRGQNVTFRCDPISEHNRLYWYRQTLGQGPEFLTYFQNEAQLEKSRLLSDRFSAERPKGSFSTLEIQRTEQGDSAMYLCASSLDRDTEAFFGQGTRLTVV.

V usage is TRBV25-1 and J usage is TRBJ2-4; D may be TRBD1 or TRBD2 (7 bases each). V was trimmed by 5 bases and J by 8 bases, leaving 19 bases between them. The CDR3 is 15 amino acids. CDR1 MGHDK and CDR2 SYGVNS come from the germline V gene. The CDR3, as DNA: TGTGCCAGCAGTTCAGCAGGGGGGGCGATTGACATTCAGTACTTC. It encodes CASSSAGGAIDIQYF.

This clone has more than one count but fewer than ten. V and J are TRBV25-1 and TRBJ1-4, with a possible D match to TRBD1 (6 bases). In germline, CDR1 is MGHDK, CDR2 SYGVNS. The V and J ends lost 0 bases and 8 bases respectively, with 19 bases between them. This CDR3 has 17 residues. CDR3: CASSEYRTAAGDEKLFF. The CDR3 DNA reads as TGTGCCAGCAGTGAATATCGGACAGCGGCCGGGGACGAAAAACTGTTTTTT. Together with reference TRBV25-1 and TRBJ1-4, the CDR3 gives the full variable domain: EADIYQTPRYLVIGTGKKITLECSQTMGHDKMYWYQQDPGMELHLIHYSYGVNSTEKGDLSSESTVSRIRTEHFPLTLESARPSHTSQYLCASSEYRTAAGDEKLFFGSGTQLSVL.

The sample holds a few counts of this clone. The rearrangement joins TRBV9 to TRBJ2-2; 9 positions agree with TRBD2. Losses at the gene ends were 3 bases for V and 6 bases for J; bases not matched to a gene: 6. Germline assignment: CDR1 SGDLS and CDR2 YYNGEE. The length of the CDR3 is 15 residues. In nucleotides, the CDR3 is TGTGCCAGCAGCGAGGTAGCGGGGGTATCCGGGGAGCTGTTTTTT. Amino acids: CASSEVAGVSGELFF.

V gene TRBV18 combines with J gene TRBJ2-1, with D tentatively TRBD1 or TRBD2 (6 bases each). This CDR3 has 16 amino acids. V lost 7 bases and J 2 bases, leaving 18 bases between the germline ends. Germline loops: CDR1 KGHSH, CDR2 LQKENI. The CDR3 loop is CASWTPRGRTYNEQFF. As DNA, the CDR3 is TGTGCCAGCTGGACCCCCCGGGGGCGTACCTACAATGAGCAGTTCTTC.

The chain is built from TRBV10-3 and TRBJ1-5; TRBD1 is a possible D gene (6 bases). Germline values: CDR1 ENHRY, CDR2 SYGVKD. Trimming took 2 bases from V and 3 from J, leaving 11 bases between them. CDR3 length: 15 amino acids. In DNA form, the CDR3 reads TGTGCCATCAGTGAGGGGGACATATCCAATCAGCCCCAGCATTTT. Protein sequence: CAISEGDISNQPQHF.

The CDR3 protein is CSGAGGNTIYF. DNA for the CDR3: TGCAGCGGCGCCGGGGGAAACACCATATATTTT. This chain uses TRBV29-1 with TRBJ1-3; D is unresolved. Trimming pared 7 bases from V and 4 bases from J, leaving 8 bases between. CDR1 and CDR2 (germline): SQVTM, ANQGSEA. The CDR3 contains 11 residues.

The chain recombines TRBV25-1 with TRBJ1-1; 7 bases match TRBD1. The CDR3 is 16 amino acids. Germline assignment: CDR1 MGHDK and CDR2 SYGVNS. The J segment lost 7 bases and the V segment lost 3 bases, leaving 14 bases of the junction unmatched. The CDR3 sequence: CASSETGPSVSSEAFF. The CDR3 DNA sequence: TGTGCCAGCAGTGAGACAGGGCCCAGCGTGTCTAGTGAAGCTTTCTTT.